This T cell receptor beta chain is drawn from a study of blood T cells in healthy people across ages. Germline CDR1 is SGHRS and CDR2 is YFSETQ. V shed 3 bases and J shed 10 bases, with 13 bases lying between them. The CDR3 contains 12 residues. This clonotype was detected a few times. Alongside a J-beta primer mix, a sample-barcoded 5' primer served in a second PCR lasting roughly 6 to 11 cycles. From the 5' RACE reads, TCRdb called clonotypes with MiXCR, one entry per CDR3 protein. Seen here are approximately 760,000 distinct CDR3 sequences, just under 25% observed once, and the top ten hold 8% to 10%. The sample was also linked to a second study, of T cells of mothers and their children.

The source material was blood. The chain recombines TRBV5-1 with TRBJ1-1, with unresolved D. This receptor was obtained from a boy aged 10-17 years in good health. The DNA of the CDR3 is TGCGCCAGCAGCTACGAGGGTGTTGGAGCTTTCTTT. Residues: CASSYEGVGAFF.